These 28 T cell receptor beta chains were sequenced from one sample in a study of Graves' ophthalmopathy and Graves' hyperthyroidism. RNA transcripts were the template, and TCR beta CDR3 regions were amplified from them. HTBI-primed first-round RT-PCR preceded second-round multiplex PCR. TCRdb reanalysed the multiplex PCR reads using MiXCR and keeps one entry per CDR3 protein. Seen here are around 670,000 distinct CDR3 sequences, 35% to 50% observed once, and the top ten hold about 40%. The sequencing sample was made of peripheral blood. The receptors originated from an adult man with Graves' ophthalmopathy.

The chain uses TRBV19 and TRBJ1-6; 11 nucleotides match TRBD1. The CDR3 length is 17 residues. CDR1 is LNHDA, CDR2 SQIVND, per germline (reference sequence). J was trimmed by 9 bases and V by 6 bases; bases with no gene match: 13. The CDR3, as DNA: TGTGCCAGTAGCCCTCGTCCCGCCGGGACAGGGGGTTCACCCCTCCACTTT. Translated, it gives CASSPRPAGTGGSPLHF.

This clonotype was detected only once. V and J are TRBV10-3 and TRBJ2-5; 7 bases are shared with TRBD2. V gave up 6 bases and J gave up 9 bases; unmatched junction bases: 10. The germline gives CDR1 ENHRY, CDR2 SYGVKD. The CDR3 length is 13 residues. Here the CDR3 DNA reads TGTGCCATCAGGCCGACTAGCCCTGAGGCCCAGTACTTC. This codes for CAIRPTSPEAQYF.

CDR3 nucleotide sequence: TGTGCCAGCAGCGAGCGTCAGAGCACAGATACGCAGTATTTT. Encoded protein: CASSERQSTDTQYF. The gene calls are TRBV9 and TRBJ2-3; D remains unclear. In germline, CDR1 is SGDLS, CDR2 YYNGEE. Trimming left V 3 bases short and J 0 bases short, with 8 bases between. The CDR3 covers 14 residues. The complete variable domain, with remaining parts taken from reference TRBV9 and TRBJ2-3, reads DSGVTQTPKHLITATGQRVTLRCSPRSGDLSVYWYQQSLDQGLQFLIQYYNGEERAKGNILERFSAQQFPDLHSELNLSSLELGDSALYFCASSERQSTDTQYFGPGTRLTVL.

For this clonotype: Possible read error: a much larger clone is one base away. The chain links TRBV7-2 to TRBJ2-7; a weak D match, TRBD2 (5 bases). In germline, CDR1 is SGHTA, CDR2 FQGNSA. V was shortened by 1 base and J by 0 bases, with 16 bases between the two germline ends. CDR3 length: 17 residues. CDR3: CASSLVARGSHSYEQYF. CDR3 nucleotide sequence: TGTGCCAGCAGCTTAGTAGCGAGAGGGAGTCACTCCTACGAGCAGTACTTC.

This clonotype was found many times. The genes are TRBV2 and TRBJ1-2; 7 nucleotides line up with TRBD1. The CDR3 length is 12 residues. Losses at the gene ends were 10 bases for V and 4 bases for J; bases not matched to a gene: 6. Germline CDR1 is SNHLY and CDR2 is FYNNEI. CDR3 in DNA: TGTGCCACACAGGGGTCGGGCTATGGCTACACCTTC. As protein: CATQGSGYGYTF. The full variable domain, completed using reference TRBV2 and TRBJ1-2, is EPEVTQTPSHQVTQMGQEVILRCVPISNHLYFYWYRQILGQKVEFLVSFYNNEISEKSEIFDDQFSVERPDGSNFTLKIRSTKLEDSAMYFCATQGSGYGYTFGSGTRLTVV.

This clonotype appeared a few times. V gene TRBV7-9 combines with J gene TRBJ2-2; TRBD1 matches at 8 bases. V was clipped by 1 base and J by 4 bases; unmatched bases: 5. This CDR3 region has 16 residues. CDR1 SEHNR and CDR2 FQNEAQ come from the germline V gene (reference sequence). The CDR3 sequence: CASSLVRGRGTGELFF. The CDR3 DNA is TGTGCCAGCAGCTTAGTCAGGGGGCGAGGCACCGGGGAGCTGTTTTTT.

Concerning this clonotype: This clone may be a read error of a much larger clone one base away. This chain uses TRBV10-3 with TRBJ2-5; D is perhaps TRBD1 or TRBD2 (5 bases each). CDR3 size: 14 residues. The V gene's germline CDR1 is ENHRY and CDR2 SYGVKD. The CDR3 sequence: CAISWESIRETQHF. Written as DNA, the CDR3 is TGTGCCATCTCGTGGGAATCGATCAGGGAGACCCAGCACTTC.

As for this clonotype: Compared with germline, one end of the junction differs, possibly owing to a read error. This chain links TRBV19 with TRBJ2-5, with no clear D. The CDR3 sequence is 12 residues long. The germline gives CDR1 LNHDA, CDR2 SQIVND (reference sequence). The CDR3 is CASSIWGETQYF. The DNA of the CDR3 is TGTGCCAGCAGTATCTGGGGAGAGACCCAGTACTTC.

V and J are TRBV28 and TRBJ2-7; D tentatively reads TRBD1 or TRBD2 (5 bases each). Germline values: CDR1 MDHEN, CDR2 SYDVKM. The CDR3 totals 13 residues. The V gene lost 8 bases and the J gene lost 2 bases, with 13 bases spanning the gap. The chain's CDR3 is CASVKGRTYEQYF. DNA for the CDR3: TGTGCCAGCGTCAAGGGACGAACCTACGAGCAGTACTTC.

CDR3 sequence reads: CASSQAPGQPNTGELFF. The DNA of the CDR3 is TGTGCCAGCAGCCAAGCACCGGGACAGCCGAACACCGGGGAGCTGTTTTTT. The chain carries TRBV7-9 and TRBJ2-2; 7 bases map to TRBD1. This CDR3 has 17 residues. Germline CDR1 is SEHNR and CDR2 is FQNEAQ (reference sequence). With V trimmed by 5 bases and J by 0 bases, 9 bases remained unmatched.

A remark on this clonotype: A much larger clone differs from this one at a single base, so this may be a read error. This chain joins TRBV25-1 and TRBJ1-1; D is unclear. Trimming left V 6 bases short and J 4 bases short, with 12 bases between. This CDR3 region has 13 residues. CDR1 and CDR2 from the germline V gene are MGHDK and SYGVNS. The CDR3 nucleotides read TGTGCCAGCAGCACCGAAGGCCGCACTGAAGCTTTCTTT. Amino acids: CASSTEGRTEAFF.

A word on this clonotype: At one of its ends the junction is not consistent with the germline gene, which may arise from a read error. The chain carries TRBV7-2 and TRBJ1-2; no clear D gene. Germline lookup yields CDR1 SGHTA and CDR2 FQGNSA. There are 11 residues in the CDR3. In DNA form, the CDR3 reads TGTGCCAGCAGCTTCGGCAGTCGCCCCCTTTTC. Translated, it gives CASSFGSRPLF.

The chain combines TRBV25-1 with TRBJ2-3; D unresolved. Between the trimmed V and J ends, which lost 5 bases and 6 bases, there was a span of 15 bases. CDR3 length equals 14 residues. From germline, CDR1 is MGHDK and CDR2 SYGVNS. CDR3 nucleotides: TGTGCCAGCAGTTTTGGGCAGGCCCGGGATACGCAGTATTTT. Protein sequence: CASSFGQARDTQYF.

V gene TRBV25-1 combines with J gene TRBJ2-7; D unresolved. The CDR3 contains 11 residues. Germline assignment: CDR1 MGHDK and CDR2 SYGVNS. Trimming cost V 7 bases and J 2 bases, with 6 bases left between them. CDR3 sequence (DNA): TGTGCCAGCAACGGCGCCTACGAGCAGTACTTC. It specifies CASNGAYEQYF.

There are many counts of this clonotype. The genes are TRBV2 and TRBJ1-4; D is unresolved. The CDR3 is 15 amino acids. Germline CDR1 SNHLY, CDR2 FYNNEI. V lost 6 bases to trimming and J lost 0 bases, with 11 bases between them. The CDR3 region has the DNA TGTGCCAGCAGCGATAGAACTGCAACTAATGAAAAACTGTTTTTT. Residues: CASSDRTATNEKLFF.

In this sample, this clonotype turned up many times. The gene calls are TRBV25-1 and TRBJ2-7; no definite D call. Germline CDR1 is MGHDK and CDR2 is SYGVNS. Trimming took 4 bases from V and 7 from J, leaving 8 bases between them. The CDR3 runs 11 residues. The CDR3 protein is CASSVTWEQYF. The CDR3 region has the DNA TGTGCCAGCAGTGTGACCTGGGAGCAGTACTTC.

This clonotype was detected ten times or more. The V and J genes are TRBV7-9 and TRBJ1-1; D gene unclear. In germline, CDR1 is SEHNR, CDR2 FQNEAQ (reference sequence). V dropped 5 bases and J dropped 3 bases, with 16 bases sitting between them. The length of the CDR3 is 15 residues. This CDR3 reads CASSPEVDAHTEAFF. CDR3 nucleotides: TGTGCCAGCAGCCCCGAGGTCGATGCGCACACTGAAGCTTTCTTT.

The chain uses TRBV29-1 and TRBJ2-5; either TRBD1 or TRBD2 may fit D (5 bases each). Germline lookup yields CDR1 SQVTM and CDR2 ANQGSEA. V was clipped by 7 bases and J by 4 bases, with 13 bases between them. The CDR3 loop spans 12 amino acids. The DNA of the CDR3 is TGCAGCGCCGAGGGGCCTGGAGAGACCCAGTACTTC. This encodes CSAEGPGETQYF.

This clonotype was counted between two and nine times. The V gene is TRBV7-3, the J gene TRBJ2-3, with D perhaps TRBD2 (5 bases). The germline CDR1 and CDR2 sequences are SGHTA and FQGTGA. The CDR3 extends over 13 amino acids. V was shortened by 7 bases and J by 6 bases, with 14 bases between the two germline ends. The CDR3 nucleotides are TGTGCCAGCAAGGAGGCGGGTTCGGATACGCAGTATTTT. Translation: CASKEAGSDTQYF. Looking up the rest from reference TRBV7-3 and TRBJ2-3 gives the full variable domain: GAGVSQTPSNKVTEKGKYVELRCDPISGHTALYWYRQSLGQGPEFLIYFQGTGAADDSGLPNDRFFAVRPEGSVSTLKIQRTERGDSAVYLCASKEAGSDTQYFGPGTRLTVL.

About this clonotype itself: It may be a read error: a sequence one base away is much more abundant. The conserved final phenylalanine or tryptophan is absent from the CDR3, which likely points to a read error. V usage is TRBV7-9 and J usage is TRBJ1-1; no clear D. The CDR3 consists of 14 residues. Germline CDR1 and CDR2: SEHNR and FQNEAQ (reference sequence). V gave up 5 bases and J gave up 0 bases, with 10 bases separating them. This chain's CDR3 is CASSARRVNTEAFL. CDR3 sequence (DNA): TGTGCCAGCAGCGCGAGACGGGTGAACACTGAAGCTTTCCTT.

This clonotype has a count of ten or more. This chain's CDR3 is CASSTNRGGYTF. The DNA for the CDR3 is TGTGCCAGCAGCACCAACAGAGGGGGCTACACCTTC. This chain connects TRBV7-8 to TRBJ1-2; D is unresolved. The CDR3 loop spans 12 amino acids. Between the trimmed V and J ends, which lost 5 bases and 8 bases, there was a span of 12 bases. The germline gives CDR1 SGHVS, CDR2 FQNEAQ.

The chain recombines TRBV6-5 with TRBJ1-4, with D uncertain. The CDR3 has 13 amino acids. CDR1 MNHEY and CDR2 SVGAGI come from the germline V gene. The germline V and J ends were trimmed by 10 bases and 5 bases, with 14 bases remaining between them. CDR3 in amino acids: CATSGGENEKLFF. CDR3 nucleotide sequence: TGTGCCACCTCCGGCGGGGAAAATGAAAAACTGTTTTTT.

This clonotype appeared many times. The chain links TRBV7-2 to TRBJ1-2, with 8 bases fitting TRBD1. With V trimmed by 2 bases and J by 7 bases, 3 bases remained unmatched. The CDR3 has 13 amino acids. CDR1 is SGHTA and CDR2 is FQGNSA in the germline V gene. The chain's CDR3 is CASSLTTGAGYTF. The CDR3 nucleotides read TGTGCCAGCAGCTTAACGACAGGGGCTGGCTACACCTTC.

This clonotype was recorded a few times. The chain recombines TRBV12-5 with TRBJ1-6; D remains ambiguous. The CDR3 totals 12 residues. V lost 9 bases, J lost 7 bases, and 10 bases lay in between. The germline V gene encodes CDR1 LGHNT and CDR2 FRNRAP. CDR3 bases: TGTGCTAGAGGCCAAGTAAATTCACCCCTCCACTTT. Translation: CARGQVNSPLHF.

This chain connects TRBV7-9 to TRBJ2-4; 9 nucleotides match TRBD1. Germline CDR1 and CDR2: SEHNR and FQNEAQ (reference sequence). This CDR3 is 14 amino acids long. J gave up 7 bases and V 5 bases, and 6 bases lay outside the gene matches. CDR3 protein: CASSPGTGLNIQYF. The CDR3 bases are TGTGCCAGCAGCCCCGGGACAGGGTTGAACATTCAGTACTTC.

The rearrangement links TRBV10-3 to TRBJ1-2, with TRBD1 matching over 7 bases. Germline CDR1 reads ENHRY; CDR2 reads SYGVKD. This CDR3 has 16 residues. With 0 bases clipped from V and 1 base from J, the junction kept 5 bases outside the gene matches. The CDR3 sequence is CAISESRDSNNYGYTF. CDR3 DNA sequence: TGTGCCATCAGTGAGTCGAGGGACAGCAATAACTATGGCTACACCTTC.

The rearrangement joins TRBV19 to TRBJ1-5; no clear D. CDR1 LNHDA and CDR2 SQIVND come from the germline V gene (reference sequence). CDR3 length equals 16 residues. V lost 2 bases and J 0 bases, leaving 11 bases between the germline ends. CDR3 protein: CASSIRGDYSNQPQHF. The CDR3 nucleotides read TGTGCCAGTAGTATACGGGGAGACTATAGCAATCAGCCCCAGCATTTT.

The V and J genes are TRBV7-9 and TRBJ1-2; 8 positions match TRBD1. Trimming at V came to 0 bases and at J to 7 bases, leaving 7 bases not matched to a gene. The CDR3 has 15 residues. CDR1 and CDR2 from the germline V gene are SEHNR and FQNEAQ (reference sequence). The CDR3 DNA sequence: TGTGCCAGCAGCTTAGCTATAACAGGGGGGGGTGGCTACACCTTC. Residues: CASSLAITGGGGYTF.